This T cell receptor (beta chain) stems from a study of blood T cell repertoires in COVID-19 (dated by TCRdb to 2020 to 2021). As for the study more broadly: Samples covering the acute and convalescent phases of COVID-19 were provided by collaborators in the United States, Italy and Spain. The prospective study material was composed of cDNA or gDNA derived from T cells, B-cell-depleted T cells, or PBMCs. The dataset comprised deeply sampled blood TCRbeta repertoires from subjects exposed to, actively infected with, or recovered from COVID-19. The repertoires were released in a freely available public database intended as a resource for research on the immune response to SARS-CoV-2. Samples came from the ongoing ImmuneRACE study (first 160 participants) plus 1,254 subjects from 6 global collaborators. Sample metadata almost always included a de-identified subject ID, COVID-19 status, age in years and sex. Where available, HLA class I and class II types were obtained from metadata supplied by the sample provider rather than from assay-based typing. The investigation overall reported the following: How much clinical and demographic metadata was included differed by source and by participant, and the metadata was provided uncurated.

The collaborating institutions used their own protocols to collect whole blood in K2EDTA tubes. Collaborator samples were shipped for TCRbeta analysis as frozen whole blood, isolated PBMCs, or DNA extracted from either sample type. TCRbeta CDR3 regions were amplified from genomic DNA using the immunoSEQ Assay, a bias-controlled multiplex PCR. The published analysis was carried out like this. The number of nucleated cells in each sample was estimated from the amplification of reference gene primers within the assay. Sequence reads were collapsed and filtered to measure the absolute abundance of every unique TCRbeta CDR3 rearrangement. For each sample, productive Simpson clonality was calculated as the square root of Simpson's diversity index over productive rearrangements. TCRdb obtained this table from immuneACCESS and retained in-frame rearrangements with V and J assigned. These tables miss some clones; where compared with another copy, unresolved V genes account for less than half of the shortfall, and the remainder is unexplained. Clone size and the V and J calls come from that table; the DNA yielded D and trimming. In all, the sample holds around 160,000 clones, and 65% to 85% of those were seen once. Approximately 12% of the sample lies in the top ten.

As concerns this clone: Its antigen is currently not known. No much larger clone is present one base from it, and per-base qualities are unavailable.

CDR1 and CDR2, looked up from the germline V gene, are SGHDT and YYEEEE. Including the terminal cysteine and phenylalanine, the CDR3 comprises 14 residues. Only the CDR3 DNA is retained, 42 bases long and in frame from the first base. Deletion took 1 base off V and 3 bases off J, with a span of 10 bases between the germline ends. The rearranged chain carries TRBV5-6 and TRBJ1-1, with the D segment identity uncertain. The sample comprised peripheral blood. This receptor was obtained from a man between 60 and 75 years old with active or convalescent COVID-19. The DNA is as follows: TGTGCCAGCAGCTTGCTGAATGAGGACACTGAAGCTTTCTTT. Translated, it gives CASSLLNEDTEAFF. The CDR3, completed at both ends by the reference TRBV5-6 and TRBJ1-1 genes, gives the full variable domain DAGVTQSPTHLIKTRGQQVTLRCSPKSGHDTVSWYQQALGQGPQFIFQYYEEEERQRGNFPDRFSGHQFPNYSSELNVNALLLGDSALYLCASSLLNEDTEAFFGQGTRLTVV.